The text below deals with one T cell receptor (beta chain). The antigen remains undetermined. The record originates from a study of cytotoxic CD8 clonotypes in ibrutinib-treated CLL. Looking at the study overall: Partial responses totalled approximately 24 and complete responses 2; after median approximately 62 months, approximately 15 remained remitted and roughly twelve progressed. The study, taken as a whole, reports: Age-matched healthy donor levels were exceeded by baseline clonality, which tracked circulating CD8+ T-cell counts. Clonality went up at the time of ibrutinib response, stayed stable in sustained remission, and later dropped back toward its baseline level at progression.

The V segment lost 0 bases and the J segment 5 bases; nucleotides outside the gene matches: 16. Per germline, CDR1 SGHRS and CDR2 YFSETQ. This CDR3 region has 18 residues. TCRdb keeps only in-frame clones here, not all; method: immunoSEQ multiplex PCR. The sample consists of 35,000 to 50,000 clones, almost 70% of them appearing once. This chain connects TRBV5-1 to TRBJ2-5; 7 nucleotides align to TRBD2. Sample: PBMCs, taken after 12 months of ibrutinib treatment. The sequence derives from a human donor with chronic lymphocytic leukemia. Here the CDR3 DNA reads TGCGCCAGCAGCTTGGGAGCGGTTGGCGGGAGTTACAGGGAGACCCAGTACTTC. This translates into CASSLGAVGGSYRETQYF.